The 13 T cell receptor beta chains presented below share a single source sample, sequenced in a study of T cell changes during pregnancy in multiple sclerosis. Assay used: immunoSEQ multiplex PCR; TCRdb lists only in-frame clones, some missing. Of around 39,000 clones in the sample, around 92% were seen once. The sample comprised PBMCs (not recorded whether the cells were cultured). Receptors were obtained from a female donor with multiple sclerosis, enrolled in a pregnancy study.

There are a few counts of this clone. In DNA form, the CDR3 reads TGTGCCAGCAGCGCCTCAATTCATTACAATGAGCAGTTCTTC. It encodes CASSASIHYNEQFF. The chain links TRBV7-9 to TRBJ2-1; D not certain. Trimming took off 5 bases at V and 4 bases at J, with 12 bases between the two ends. The germline V gene has CDR1 SEHNR and CDR2 FQNEAQ (reference sequence). CDR3 length equals 14 residues.

The V call is TRBV9, the J call TRBJ1-2; 10 bases align to TRBD1. Trimming took 0 bases from V and 8 from J; bases not matched to a gene: 4. The CDR3 spans 14 residues. The germline V gene encodes CDR1 SGDLS and CDR2 YYNGEE. Written as DNA, the CDR3 is TGTGCCAGCAGCGTAGGGGGACAGGGGTTCGGCTACACCTTC. This codes for CASSVGGQGFGYTF.

This chain uses TRBV28 with TRBJ2-7; D is possibly TRBD1 or TRBD2 (6 bases each). With 1 base removed from V and 0 bases from J, the gap between germline ends came to 13 bases. The CDR3 runs to 16 residues. Germline assignment: CDR1 MDHEN and CDR2 SYDVKM. This chain's CDR3 is CASSLSGGLDSYEQYF. CDR3 nucleotide sequence: TGTGCCAGCAGTTTATCCGGGGGCCTCGACTCCTACGAGCAGTACTTC.

V gene TRBV6-4 combines with J gene TRBJ2-2, with 7 bases matching TRBD2. Losses at the gene ends were 8 bases for V and 5 bases for J; bases not matched to a gene: 8. The germline V gene encodes CDR1 MRHNA and CDR2 SNTAGT. CDR3 size: 14 residues. CDR3 coding DNA: TGTGCCAGCCCTGAACGGGGGGAGACCGGGGAGCTGTTTTTT. It is translated as CASPERGETGELFF.

The gene calls are TRBV11-2 and TRBJ2-7, with D possibly being TRBD1 (5 bases). The CDR3 runs to 13 residues. CDR1 and CDR2 (germline): SGHAT, FQNNGV. Trimming cost V 2 bases and J 3 bases, with 8 bases left between them. CDR3: CASSLTRDYEQYF. CDR3 DNA: TGTGCCAGCAGCTTAACCAGGGACTACGAGCAGTACTTC.

This chain links TRBV19 with TRBJ2-3; D possibly uses TRBD1 or TRBD2 (7 bases each). Germline V CDR1 and CDR2: LNHDA, SQIVND (reference sequence). The CDR3 contains 15 residues. The V gene lost 4 bases and the J gene lost 3 bases, with 14 bases spanning the gap. CDR3 sequence: CASSTDREGTDTQYF. The DNA of the CDR3 is TGTGCCAGTAGTACCGACAGGGAGGGGACAGATACGCAGTATTTT.

The rearrangement uses TRBV18 and TRBJ2-1, with D perhaps TRBD1 (5 bases). This CDR3 spans 15 amino acids. V was shortened by 3 bases and J by 4 bases, with 13 bases between the two germline ends. CDR1 KGHSH and CDR2 LQKENI come from the germline V gene. The CDR3 loop is CASSPDTGMYNEQFF. The CDR3 DNA is TGTGCCAGCTCACCGGACACAGGAATGTACAATGAGCAGTTCTTC.

Regarding this clone: The identical CDR3 is also encoded by other nucleotide sequences in the sample. The chain has TRBV6-1 and TRBJ2-5; 11 nucleotides agree with TRBD2. Germline trimming cut 2 bases from V and 2 bases from J; bases unmatched to any gene: 1. Germline V lookup: CDR1 MNHNS, CDR2 SASEGT. The CDR3 sequence is 15 residues long. CDR3 in DNA: TGTGCCAGCAGTGAACTAGCGGGAGGTCAAGAGACCCAGTACTTC. Translating it yields CASSELAGGQETQYF.

This sequence joins TRBV11-3 and TRBJ2-1; no reliable D call. Trimming shortened V by 1 base and J by 7 bases, and 8 bases separated the two germline ends. CDR1 SGHNT and CDR2 YENEEA come from the germline V gene. This CDR3 comprises 13 residues. The CDR3 here is CASSLGLRNEQFF. CDR3 nucleotide sequence: TGTGCCAGCAGCTTAGGCCTTAGGAATGAGCAGTTCTTC. The full variable domain, rest sourced from reference TRBV11-3 and TRBJ2-1, is EAGVVQSPRYKIIEKKQPVAFWCNPISGHNTLYWYLQNLGQGPELLIRYENEEAVDDSQLPKDRFSAERLKGVDSTLKIQPAELGDSAVYLCASSLGLRNEQFFGPGTRLTVL.

V and J are TRBV28 and TRBJ1-3; 7 nucleotides match TRBD1. The CDR3 runs 16 residues. The V gene end was trimmed by 5 bases and the J gene end by 0 bases; junction bases not matched to a gene: 7. The germline CDR1 and CDR2 sequences are MDHEN and SYDVKM. The CDR3 loop reads CASSGEDRASGNTIYF. DNA of the CDR3: TGTGCCAGCAGTGGGGAAGACAGGGCCTCTGGAAACACCATATATTTT.

The chain recombines TRBV10-1 with TRBJ2-2; D is unresolved. V was clipped by 0 bases and J by 5 bases, with 10 bases between them. Germline-derived CDR1 and CDR2 are WNHNN and SYGVQD (reference sequence). CDR3 length equals 15 residues. CDR3 sequence: CASSESTLGTGELFF. CDR3 coding DNA: TGCGCCAGCAGTGAGTCGACTCTGGGAACCGGGGAGCTGTTTTTT.

J is TRBJ1-5 and V is TRBV10-2; no definite D call. The germline V gene has CDR1 WSHSY and CDR2 SAAADI. Trimming pared 0 bases from V and 0 bases from J, leaving 24 bases between. CDR3 length: 21 amino acids. CDR3 residues: CASSESWQVLTLPISNQPQHF. CDR3 DNA sequence: TGCGCCAGCAGTGAGTCTTGGCAGGTTCTAACCCTTCCGATTAGCAATCAGCCCCAGCATTTT.

The rearrangement joins TRBV7-2 to TRBJ2-7; 11 nucleotides match TRBD2. Germline V gene lookup returns CDR1 SGHTA and CDR2 FQGNSA. V shed 3 bases and J 2 bases; nucleotides not matched to a gene: 9. This CDR3 comprises 17 residues. The CDR3 coding sequence is TGTGCCAGCAGCTTGAGAGGGGCTAGCGGGAGGACCTACGAGCAGTACTTC. Encoded protein: CASSLRGASGRTYEQYF.